This T cell receptor (beta chain) is from a study of blood T cell repertoires in COVID-19 (dated by TCRdb to 2018 to 2020). Broadly, across the study: The collaborator samples originated in the United States, Italy and Spain and spanned the acute and convalescent phases of COVID-19. The samples were drawn from two sources: the first 160 participants of the ongoing ImmuneRACE study, and 1,000 to 1,500 subjects contributed by 6 global collaborators. The repertoires were released in a freely available public database meant as a resource for research on the immune response to SARS-CoV-2. Deeply sampled blood TCRbeta repertoires from subjects exposed to, actively infected with, or recovered from COVID-19 were included in the dataset. The prospective study material was composed of cDNA or gDNA derived from T cells, B-cell-depleted T cells, or PBMCs. Where HLA class I and class II types were available, the types were taken from metadata supplied by the sample provider, not from assay-based typing. The sample metadata nearly always contained a de-identified subject ID, COVID-19 status, age in years and sex. Results and caveats for the whole study, not just this receptor: Clinical and demographic metadata were provided uncurated, with the amount varying by source and participant.

TCRbeta CDR3 regions were amplified from genomic DNA by means of the immunoSEQ Assay, a bias-controlled multiplex PCR. Processing in the source paper ran as follows. The number of nucleated cells in each sample was estimated by amplification of reference gene primers within the assay. Sequence reads were collapsed and filtered to measure the absolute abundance of every unique TCRbeta CDR3 rearrangement. For each sample, productive Simpson clonality was calculated as the square root of Simpson's diversity index over productive rearrangements. What TCRdb holds here is the immuneACCESS table cut down to in-frame rearrangements. Part of the clones is not present; checked against another copy, under half of the missing clones reflect an unresolved V gene, and the others are unexplained. D and trimming were read from the DNA, whereas the V and J calls and clone size are those reported in that table. The sample yields about 260,000 clones; roughly 86% were counted once. Together, the top ten hold roughly 2% of the sample.

Concerning this clone: Its antigen is still unknown. No quality values exist for individual bases; no much larger clone is one base distant.

In the prospective study, participants were about 18 to 95 years old, resided in around 25 geographic areas of the United States, and were enrolled through a virtual design. Cohort assignment in the prospective study relied on participant-reported clinical history from a screening survey and a study questionnaire. ImmuneRACE Cohort 3 recovered participants were defined by two consecutive negative NP/OP PCR tests, healthcare professional clearance, or symptom resolution. Each participant in the prospective study had whole blood, serum and a nasopharyngeal or oropharyngeal swab collected by mobile phlebotomists. Prospective study participants could optionally give additional blood draws and questionnaires over an approximately two-month period. Prospective study blood samples were shipped either frozen or at room temperature before DNA extraction. Reading from cysteine to phenylalanine, the CDR3 counts 16 amino acids. The entry retains the CDR3 DNA only, 48 bases that are in frame from base 1. Trimmed from V: 8 bases; trimmed from J: 5 bases; junction bases lacking a gene match: 11. The germline V gene provides CDR1 SGHVS and CDR2 FQNEAQ.

The sequenced sample was PBMCs or T cells enriched from blood (not recorded which). The receptor comes from a woman in her 50s who had recovered from COVID-19. The chain is encoded by TRBV7-8 joined to TRBJ2-5, and 13 bases in between align with TRBD2. The CDR3 region has the sequence CASSPGTSGVSETQYF. The nucleotides read TGTGCCAGCTCACCCGGGACTAGCGGGGTGTCTGAGACCCAGTACTTC. The full variable domain, with segments outside the CDR3 supplied by the reference TRBV7-8 and TRBJ2-5 proteins, appears as GAGVSQSPRYKVAKRGQDVALRCDPISGHVSLFWYQQALGQGPEFLTYFQNEAQLDKSGLPSDRFFAERPEGSVSTLKIQRTQQEDSAVYLCASSPGTSGVSETQYFGPGTRLLVL.